The present entry profiles one T cell receptor (beta chain) with its context. TCRdb's copy holds only in-frame clones and misses some; the assay was immunoSEQ multiplex PCR. This sample has nearly 70,000 clones, with 90% to 95% found just once. The CDR3 is made up of 16 amino acids. CDR1 and CDR2 (germline): SGHVS, FNYEAQ. Trimming at V came to 5 bases and at J to 0 bases, leaving 7 bases not matched to a gene. The receptor comes from a man aged 40-49 years with rheumatoid arthritis. Sequencing was done on a sample of PBMCs. The chain combines TRBV7-6 with TRBJ1-1; TRBD1 matches 9 bases. CDR3 region: CASSATGTGLNTEAFF. The CDR3 region has the DNA TGTGCCAGCAGCGCCACCGGGACAGGGCTGAACACTGAAGCTTTCTTT. Full variable domain (missing parts from reference TRBV7-6 and TRBJ1-1): GAGVSQSPRYKVTKRGQDVALRCDPISGHVSLYWYRQALGQGPEFLTYFNYEAQQDKSGLPNDRFSAERPEGSISTLTIQRTEQRDSAMYRCASSATGTGLNTEAFFGQGTRLTVV.